This T cell receptor (beta chain) was observed in a study of T cell repertoires in cytomegalovirus infection. In TCRdb, the reads were re-called with MiXCR into one record per CDR3 protein. The repertoire consists of around 310,000 distinct CDR3 sequences, with around a sixth occurring once and the leading ten covering 12%. This TCR derives from a human donor in good health (CMV status not recorded). Some clones in this sample may be carry-over from other donors' samples. The specimen was PBMCs.

The CDR3 is CASTLDQGRHYEQYF. The DNA for the CDR3 is TGTGCCAGCACCTTAGACCAGGGCCGCCACTACGAGCAGTACTTC. J is TRBJ2-7 and V is TRBV12-3 or TRBV12-4, with D perhaps matching TRBD1 (5 bases). Trimming stripped 7 bases from V and 3 bases from J, with 19 bases between. The CDR3 extends over 15 amino acids.